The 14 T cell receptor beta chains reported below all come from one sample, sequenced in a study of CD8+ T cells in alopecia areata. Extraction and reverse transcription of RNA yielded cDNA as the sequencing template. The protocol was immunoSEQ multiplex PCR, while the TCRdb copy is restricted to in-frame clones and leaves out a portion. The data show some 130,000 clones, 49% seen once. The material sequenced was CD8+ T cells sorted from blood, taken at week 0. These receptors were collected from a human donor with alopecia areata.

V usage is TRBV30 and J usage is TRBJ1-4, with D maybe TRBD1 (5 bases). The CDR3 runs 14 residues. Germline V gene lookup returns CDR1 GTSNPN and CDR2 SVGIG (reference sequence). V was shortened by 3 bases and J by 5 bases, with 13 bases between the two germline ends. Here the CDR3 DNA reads TGTGCCTGGAGCACCCTCCGACAGAATGAAAAACTGTTTTTT. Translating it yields CAWSTLRQNEKLFF.

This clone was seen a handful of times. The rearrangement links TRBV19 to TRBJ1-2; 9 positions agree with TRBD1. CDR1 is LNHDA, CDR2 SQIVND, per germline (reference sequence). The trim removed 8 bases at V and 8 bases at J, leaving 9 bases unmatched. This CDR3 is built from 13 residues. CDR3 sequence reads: CASVDRDRDGYTF. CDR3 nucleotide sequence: TGTGCCAGTGTGGACCGGGACAGGGACGGCTACACCTTC.

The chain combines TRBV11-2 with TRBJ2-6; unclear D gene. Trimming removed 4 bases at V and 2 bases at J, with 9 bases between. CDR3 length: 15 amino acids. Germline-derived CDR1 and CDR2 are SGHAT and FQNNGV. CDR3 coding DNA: TGTGCCAGCAGCTCATCCCCGGCTGGGGCCAACGTCCTGACTTTC. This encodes CASSSSPAGANVLTF.

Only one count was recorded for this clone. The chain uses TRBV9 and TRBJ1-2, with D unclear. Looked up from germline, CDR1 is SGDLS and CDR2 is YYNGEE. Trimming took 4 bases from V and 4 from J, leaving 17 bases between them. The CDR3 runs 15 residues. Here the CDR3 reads CASSSSQEGRYGYTF. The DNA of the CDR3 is TGTGCCAGCAGCTCAAGCCAAGAGGGCCGCTATGGCTACACCTTC.

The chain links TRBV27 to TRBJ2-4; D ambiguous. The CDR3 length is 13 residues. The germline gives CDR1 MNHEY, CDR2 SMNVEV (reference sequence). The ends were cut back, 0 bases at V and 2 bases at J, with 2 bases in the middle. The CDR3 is CASSLSTKNIQYF. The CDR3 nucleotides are TGTGCCAGCAGTTTATCGACCAAAAACATTCAGTACTTC.

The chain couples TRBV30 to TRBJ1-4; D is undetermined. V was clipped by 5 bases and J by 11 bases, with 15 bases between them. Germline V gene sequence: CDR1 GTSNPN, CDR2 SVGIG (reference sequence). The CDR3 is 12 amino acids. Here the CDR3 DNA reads TGTGCCTGGCTAAAACAGACTGGGAAACTGTTTTTT. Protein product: CAWLKQTGKLFF.

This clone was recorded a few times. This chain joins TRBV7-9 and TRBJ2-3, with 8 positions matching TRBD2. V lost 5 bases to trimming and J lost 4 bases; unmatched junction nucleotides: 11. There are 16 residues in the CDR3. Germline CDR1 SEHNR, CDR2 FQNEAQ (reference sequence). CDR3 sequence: CASSPLGGGPADTQYF. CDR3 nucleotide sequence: TGTGCCAGCAGCCCCCTGGGCGGGGGGCCAGCAGATACGCAGTATTTT.

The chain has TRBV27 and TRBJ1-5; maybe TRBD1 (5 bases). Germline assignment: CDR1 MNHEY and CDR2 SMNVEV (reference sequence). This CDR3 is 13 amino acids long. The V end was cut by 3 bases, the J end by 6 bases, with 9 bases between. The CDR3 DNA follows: TGTGCCAGCAGTTTCGGGACTGTTCAGCCCCAGCATTTT. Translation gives CASSFGTVQPQHF.

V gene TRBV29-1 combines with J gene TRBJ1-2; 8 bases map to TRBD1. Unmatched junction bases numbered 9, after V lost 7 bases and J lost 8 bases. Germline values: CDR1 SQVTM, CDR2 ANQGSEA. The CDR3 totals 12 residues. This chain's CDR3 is CSAGDRGYGYTF. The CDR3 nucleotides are TGCAGCGCAGGTGACAGGGGTTACGGCTACACCTTC.

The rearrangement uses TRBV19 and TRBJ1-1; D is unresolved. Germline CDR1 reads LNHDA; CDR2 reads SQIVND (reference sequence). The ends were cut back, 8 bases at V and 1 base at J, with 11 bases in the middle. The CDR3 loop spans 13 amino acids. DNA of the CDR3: TGTGCCAGTGCGCCGGGAGAGAACACTGAAGCTTTCTTT. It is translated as CASAPGENTEAFF.

The CDR3 here is CAWNLGNTEAFF. CDR3 sequence (DNA): TGTGCCTGGAATTTAGGGAACACTGAAGCTTTCTTT. This chain links TRBV30 with TRBJ1-1; D gene unclear. The CDR3 spans 12 residues. Germline CDR1 GTSNPN, CDR2 SVGIG (reference sequence). Deletions cut 4 bases from V and 1 base from J, with 7 bases between. The variable domain in full, completed from reference TRBV30 and TRBJ1-1, reads SQTIHQWPATLVQPVGSPLSLECTVEGTSNPNLYWYRQAAGRGLQLLFYSVGIGQISSEVPQNLSASRPQDRQFILSSKKLLLSDSGFYLCAWNLGNTEAFFGQGTRLTVV.

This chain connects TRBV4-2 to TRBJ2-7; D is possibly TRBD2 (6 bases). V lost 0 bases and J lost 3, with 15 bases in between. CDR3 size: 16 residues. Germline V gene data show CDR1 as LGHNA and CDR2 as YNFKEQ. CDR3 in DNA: TGTGCCAGCAGCCAAGATCCCCCGCGGGGCCGCTACGAGCAGTACTTC. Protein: CASSQDPPRGRYEQYF.

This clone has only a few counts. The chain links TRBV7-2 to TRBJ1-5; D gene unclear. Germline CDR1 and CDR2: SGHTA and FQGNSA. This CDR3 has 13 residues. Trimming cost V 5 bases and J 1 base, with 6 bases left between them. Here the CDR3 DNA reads TGTGCCAGCAGCCCTATGAGCAATCAGCCCCAGCATTTT. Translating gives CASSPMSNQPQHF.

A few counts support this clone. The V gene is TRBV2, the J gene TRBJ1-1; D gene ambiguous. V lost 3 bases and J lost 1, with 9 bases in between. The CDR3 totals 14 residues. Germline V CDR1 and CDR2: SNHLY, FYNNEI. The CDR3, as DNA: TGTGCCAGCAGTGACGGGGAGGGGAACACTGAAGCTTTCTTT. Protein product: CASSDGEGNTEAFF.